This TCR beta chain is drawn from a study of glioma-infiltrating T cells. Between the trimmed V and J ends, which lost 6 bases and 2 bases, there was a span of 14 bases. The CDR3 is 14 residues long. CDR1 and CDR2 from the germline V gene are DFQATT and SNEGSKA (reference sequence). TCR alpha and beta CDR3 regions were amplified from RNA using iRepertoire nested multiplex PCR. In TCRdb, the multiplex PCR reads were re-called with MiXCR into one record per CDR3 protein. The sample holds around 130,000 distinct CDR3 sequences, roughly a quarter seen once. This clonotype has just a few counts. Sequencing used glioma tissue, nonneoplastic brain tissue, or PBMCs (not recorded which). The clonotype originates from a human donor with low-grade glioma or glioblastoma, undergoing nonglioma brain surgery, or in good health (not recorded which). V usage is TRBV20-1 and J usage is TRBJ1-5; weak D call: TRBD1 (5 bases). The chain's CDR3 is CSAPTENGNQPQHF. The DNA for the CDR3 is TGCAGTGCGCCGACAGAAAATGGCAATCAGCCCCAGCATTTT.